The sequence of this T cell receptor beta chain was determined in a study of T cells in narcolepsy (dated by TCRdb to 2016 to 2018). For the study in its entirety: Patients with narcolepsy type 1 or type 2 (NT1, NT2) and healthy control donors were enrolled in the study. The study sought autoreactive T cells targeting hypocretin neuron self-antigens (hypocretin, TRIB2) in narcolepsy patients, using TCR Vbeta sequencing to track clonotypes in blood and CSF.

CDR1 and CDR2 are drawn from the germline V gene: SGHRS, YFSETQ. The CDR3 spans 16 residues, from the cysteine through the phenylalanine. Only the CDR3 part of the read is kept: 48 bases, read in frame from the first base. Clipping removes 0 bases from V and 9 bases from J, with 4 as the unmatched junction base count. Library preparation employed the immunoSEQ multiplex PCR assay. In its TCRdb copy, this immuneACCESS table keeps in-frame sequences only and misses some clones. Where compared with another copy, unresolved V genes explain less than half of these, and the others have no known cause. The sample profile shows almost 25,000 clones; around two thirds of them were found once. Of the sample, more than 10% falls within the top ten clones. Only a few counts were recorded for this clone. Its cognate antigen has yet to be identified. Base qualities are missing; no much larger clone stands one base away.

For TCR Vbeta sequencing, memory CD4+ T cells were sorted ex vivo from the peripheral blood of both healthy controls and narcolepsy patients. Results and caveats for the whole study, not just this receptor: Some blood memory CD4+ repertoires from patients and controls contained no sequences matching autoreactive T cell clones. Patients and controls had comparable numbers of sequenced blood memory CD4+ clonotypes, averaging about 39,000 and 30,000, respectively. Plots comparing CSF and blood CD4+ T cell clonotypes from the same patient highlighted HCRT-specific and TRIB2-specific autoreactive clonotypes. Autoreactive clonotypes were reported to be detected serially in the blood of the same patients and of different patients, but not in the blood of healthy controls.

Rearrangement joined TRBV5-1 to TRBJ1-6, with 12 bases in between that match TRBD1. The clonotype comes from a human donor in good health. The sample comprised memory (CD45RA-) CD4+ T cells from blood. The cell subset or site label here, explained by the study, means: memory T cells sorted ex vivo from peripheral blood. At the DNA level, the sequence is TGCGCCAGCAGCTTGGAAGGGACAGGGGGCGGTTCACCCCTCCACTTT. It is translated as CASSLEGTGGGSPLHF.